The rows below give T cell receptor beta chains drawn from one sample of a study of a mutant IDH1 vaccine in newly diagnosed glioma. The table came from immunoSEQ multiplex PCR; TCRdb's copy has only in-frame clones and leaves some out. The sample holds fewer than 45,000 clones, about 83% seen once. These TCRs are of unknown antigen specificity. This material consisted of PBMCs, taken from a glioma patient whose treatment included an IDH1 peptide vaccine. The receptors stem from a man in his forties or fifties with glioma. The CDR3 runs from the conserved cysteine through the conserved F or W. The D gene is left open where the match is weak. Rows may omit the clone size; those that give it use once, few, many or a size class.

d_gene | j_gene | len | abundance | v_gene | CDR3aa | CDR3nt
TRBD1 | TRBJ2-3 | 15 | . | TRBV29-1 | CSFRDRVLESDTQYF | TGCAGCTTTCGGGACAGGGTCCTTGAATCAGATACGCAGTATTTT
. | TRBJ1-3 | 15 | . | TRBV2 | CASSELEQVGNTIYF | TGTGCCAGCAGTGAGTTAGAGCAGGTTGGAAACACCATATATTTT
. | TRBJ2-2 | 16 | . | TRBV5-1 | CASSLTANSNTGELFF | TGCGCCAGCAGCTTGACGGCCAACTCGAACACCGGGGAGCTGTTTTTT
. | TRBJ1-2 | 11 | . | TRBV20-1 | CSAAPQNGYTF | TGCAGTGCTGCCCCCCAGAATGGCTACACCTTC
TRBD1 | TRBJ2-7 | 14 | . | TRBV6-5 | CASSVDRGLNEQYF | TGTGCCAGCAGTGTTGACAGGGGGCTCAACGAGCAGTACTTC
TRBD2 | TRBJ2-7 | 14 | once | TRBV19 | CASSSGRDRDEQYF | TGTGCCAGTAGTAGCGGGAGGGATAGAGACGAGCAGTACTTC
. | TRBJ2-6 | 15 | . | TRBV9 | CASRTHGSGANVLTF | TGTGCCAGCAGAACCCACGGCTCTGGGGCCAACGTCCTGACTTTC
TRBD1 | TRBJ2-3 | 14 | . | TRBV29-1 | CSVGQGSSTDTQYF | TGCAGCGTCGGACAGGGTTCTAGCACAGATACGCAGTATTTT
. | TRBJ2-4 | 12 | . | TRBV5-5 | CASRRAGDIQYF | TGTGCCAGCAGGCGGGCTGGGGACATTCAGTACTTC
. | TRBJ1-1 | 15 | . | TRBV19 | CASSPPGTPVPEAFF | TGTGCCAGTAGTCCCCCCGGGACACCAGTTCCTGAAGCTTTCTTT
. | TRBJ1-2 | 13 | few | TRBV7-6 | CASSPIGQYGYTF | TGTGCCAGCAGCCCCATTGGGCAGTATGGCTACACCTTC
TRBD2 | TRBJ2-1 | 16 | . | TRBV25-1 | CASSDGRKGLYNEQFF | TGTGCCAGCAGTGACGGGAGGAAAGGCCTCTACAATGAGCAGTTCTTC
. | TRBJ1-4 | 15 | . | TRBV19 | CASSIGDGGSEKLFF | TGTGCCAGTAGTATTGGAGACGGGGGAAGCGAAAAACTGTTTTTT
TRBD1 | TRBJ2-6 | 16 | . | TRBV7-8 | CASSPRQGRGANVLTF | TGTGCCAGCAGCCCCCGACAGGGGAGAGGGGCCAACGTCCTGACTTTC
TRBD2 | TRBJ2-3 | 16 | . | TRBV5-1 | CASSLGTSGHTDTQYF | TGCGCCAGCAGCTTGGGGACTAGCGGCCACACAGATACGCAGTATTTT
TRBD1 | TRBJ2-2 | 16 | . | TRBV5-6 | CASSLVGQGPTGELFF | TGTGCCAGCAGCTTGGTGGGACAGGGTCCCACCGGGGAGCTGTTTTTT
. | TRBJ2-3 | 15 | . | TRBV5-6 | CASSDPGLNGVSQYF | TGTGCCAGCAGCGACCCGGGACTGAATGGTGTGTCGCAGTATTTT
TRBD1 | TRBJ1-5 | 14 | . | TRBV18 | CASSGGQGNQPQHF | TGTGCCAGCTCCGGGGGACAGGGGAATCAGCCCCAGCATTTT
TRBD1 | TRBJ1-2 | 15 | few | TRBV10-3 | CAIRPTGGALDGYTF | TGTGCCATCAGGCCCACAGGGGGCGCGTTAGATGGCTACACCTTC
TRBD2 | TRBJ2-2 | 18 | . | TRBV4-1 | CASSRRLAGERNTGELFF | TGCGCCAGCAGCCGACGTCTAGCGGGAGAACGTAACACCGGGGAGCTGTTTTTT
. | TRBJ2-5 | 13 | . | TRBV6-5 | CAAWGVGQETQYF | TGTGCCGCCTGGGGGGTAGGACAAGAGACCCAGTACTTC
TRBD2 | TRBJ2-7 | 14 | . | TRBV2 | CASSWTSGRYEQYF | TGTGCCAGCAGTTGGACTAGCGGGAGATACGAGCAGTACTTC
TRBD1 | TRBJ1-2 | 16 | . | TRBV7-2 | CASSGDRTGGAYGYTF | TGTGCCAGCAGCGGAGACCGGACAGGGGGAGCCTATGGCTACACCTTC
. | TRBJ1-4 | 14 | . | TRBV5-4 | CASSLKGPNEKLFF | TGTGCCAGCAGCTTAAAAGGACCTAATGAAAAACTGTTTTTT
. | TRBJ2-7 | 17 | . | TRBV4-1 | CASSQLTGSGLSYEQYF | TGCGCCAGCAGCCAACTCACCGGTAGCGGATTATCCTACGAGCAGTACTTC
TRBD2 | TRBJ2-2 | 15 | . | TRBV9 | CASSVTSANTGELFF | TGTGCCAGCAGCGTCACTAGCGCGAACACCGGGGAGCTGTTTTTT
TRBD1 | TRBJ1-4 | 16 | . | TRBV2 | CASTNSRQGPNEKLFF | TGTGCCAGCACCAACTCCCGACAGGGCCCTAATGAAAAACTGTTTTTT
. | TRBJ1-5 | 13 | few | TRBV19 | CASSIVGNQPQHF | TGTGCCAGTAGTATAGTCGGCAATCAGCCCCAGCATTTT
TRBD1 | TRBJ2-2 | 16 | . | TRBV5-1 | CASSLTGTVKFGELFF | TGCGCCAGCAGCTTAACCGGGACAGTCAAATTCGGGGAGCTGTTTTTT
TRBD2 | TRBJ2-3 | 15 | . | TRBV9 | CASNPGLAGTDTQYF | TGTGCCAGCAACCCGGGACTAGCGGGAACAGATACGCAGTATTTT
TRBD1 | TRBJ2-5 | 11 | . | TRBV20-1 | CSAGTGQTQYF | TGCAGTGCCGGGACAGGGCAGACCCAGTACTTC
TRBD2 | TRBJ2-7 | 15 | . | TRBV25-1 | CASSDFSGTTYEQYF | TGTGCCAGCAGTGACTTTAGCGGGACCACCTACGAGCAGTACTTC
. | TRBJ1-1 | 13 | . | TRBV6-5 | CASTPGSGTEAFF | TGTGCCAGCACCCCGGGTAGTGGCACTGAAGCTTTCTTT
. | TRBJ1-5 | 13 | . | TRBV7-3 | CASSFERNQPQHF | TGTGCCAGCAGCTTCGAGAGAAATCAGCCCCAGCATTTT
TRBD1 | TRBJ2-7 | 13 | . | TRBV5-4 | CASSLDRVGEQYF | TGTGCCAGCAGCCTGGACAGGGTCGGCGAGCAGTACTTC
. | TRBJ1-1 | 14 | . | TRBV6-5 | CASSYGQVNTEAFF | TGTGCCAGCAGTTACGGCCAAGTGAACACTGAAGCTTTCTTT